Listed below are T cell receptor beta chains from one sample, sequenced in a study of T cells in Graves' hyperthyroidism and ophthalmopathy. TCRdb analysed the multiplex PCR reads with MiXCR anew, one entry per CDR3 protein. This sample has 370,000 or so distinct CDR3 sequences; approximately 25% occur once, and the top ten carry less than 75%. The specimen was blood. All receptors come from a man in his fifties with Graves' hyperthyroidism. Both conserved end residues are part of each CDR3. Fields, in order: J gene, D gene, V gene, clone size, CDR3 protein, CDR3 DNA. A D gene is named only where the DNA matches it firmly. Only part of the rows carry a size: once, few, many, or a class if the clone is expanded.

J gene: TRBJ1-5; D gene: NA; V gene: TRBV15; clone size: NA; CDR3 protein: CATSISLASNQPQHF; CDR3 DNA: TGTGCCACCAGCATCTCCCTAGCGAGCAATCAGCCCCAGCATTTT
J gene: TRBJ1-4; D gene: NA; V gene: TRBV6-1; clone size: few; CDR3 protein: CASSDLPIGRVEKLFF; CDR3 DNA: TGTGCCAGCAGTGATCTCCCCATAGGGCGCGTTGAAAAACTGTTTTTT
J gene: TRBJ2-1; D gene: NA; V gene: TRBV7-3; clone size: NA; CDR3 protein: CASSLITANEQFF; CDR3 DNA: TGTGCCAGCAGCTTAATAACAGCCAATGAGCAGTTCTTC
J gene: TRBJ2-7; D gene: TRBD1; V gene: TRBV11-3; clone size: NA; CDR3 protein: CASSVHRGYEQYF; CDR3 DNA: TGTGCCAGCAGCGTGCACAGGGGATACGAGCAGTACTTC
J gene: TRBJ2-3; D gene: NA; V gene: TRBV20-1; clone size: many; CDR3 protein: CSATLAVFTDTQYF; CDR3 DNA: TGCAGTGCTACCCTTGCAGTGTTCACAGATACGCAGTATTTT
J gene: TRBJ2-3; D gene: NA; V gene: TRBV7-9; clone size: NA; CDR3 protein: CASSPASLSLDTQYF; CDR3 DNA: TGTGCCAGCAGCCCCGCTAGCCTCTCGTTAGATACGCAGTATTTT
J gene: TRBJ2-1; D gene: NA; V gene: TRBV7-9; clone size: NA; CDR3 protein: CASSLVSGGNDEQFF; CDR3 DNA: TGTGCCAGCAGCTTAGTGTCAGGCGGTAACGATGAGCAGTTCTTC
J gene: TRBJ2-7; D gene: NA; V gene: TRBV28; clone size: NA; CDR3 protein: CASSLYRTAYEQYF; CDR3 DNA: TGTGCCAGCAGTTTATACAGGACAGCCTACGAGCAGTACTTC
J gene: TRBJ1-2; D gene: NA; V gene: TRBV12-3/TRBV12-4; clone size: few; CDR3 protein: CASSPTPTPYGYTF; CDR3 DNA: TGTGCCAGCAGTCCGACACCGACCCCCTATGGCTACACCTTC
J gene: TRBJ2-6; D gene: NA; V gene: TRBV6-1; clone size: few; CDR3 protein: CASSPTGSGANVLTF; CDR3 DNA: TGTGCCAGCAGTCCCACAGGGAGTGGGGCCAACGTCCTGACTTTC
J gene: TRBJ2-1; D gene: TRBD2; V gene: TRBV24-1; clone size: NA; CDR3 protein: CATNSGVAGGNEQFF; CDR3 DNA: TGTGCCACCAATTCCGGAGTAGCGGGAGGCAATGAGCAGTTCTTC
J gene: TRBJ2-3; D gene: TRBD1; V gene: TRBV6-1; clone size: NA; CDR3 protein: CASSWRQGSTDTQYF; CDR3 DNA: TGTGCCAGCAGCTGGAGACAGGGGAGCACAGATACGCAGTATTTT
J gene: TRBJ2-1; D gene: TRBD2; V gene: TRBV13; clone size: few; CDR3 protein: CASSRTSGMNEQFF; CDR3 DNA: TGTGCCAGCAGCCGGACTAGCGGGATGAATGAGCAGTTCTTC
J gene: TRBJ2-7; D gene: TRBD2; V gene: TRBV7-3; clone size: many; CDR3 protein: CASSFLAVRSSYEQYF; CDR3 DNA: TGTGCCAGCAGCTTTCTAGCGGTTAGAAGCTCCTACGAGCAGTACTTC
J gene: TRBJ2-3; D gene: NA; V gene: TRBV10-1; clone size: few; CDR3 protein: CASSVAKSTDTQYF; CDR3 DNA: TGCGCCAGCAGTGTGGCCAAAAGCACAGATACGCAGTATTTT
J gene: TRBJ1-1; D gene: NA; V gene: TRBV10-3; clone size: NA; CDR3 protein: CAISGAAGTEAFF; CDR3 DNA: TGTGCCATCAGTGGGGCAGCCGGCACTGAAGCTTTCTTT
J gene: TRBJ2-3; D gene: NA; V gene: TRBV7-2; clone size: NA; CDR3 protein: CASGIGGTDTQYF; CDR3 DNA: TGTGCCAGCGGCATCGGCGGCACAGATACGCAGTATTTT
J gene: TRBJ2-7; D gene: TRBD2; V gene: TRBV10-2; clone size: NA; CDR3 protein: CASSGKGTSGAYEQYF; CDR3 DNA: TGCGCCAGCAGTGGGAAGGGGACTAGCGGGGCCTACGAGCAGTACTTC
J gene: TRBJ1-2; D gene: NA; V gene: TRBV6-2/TRBV6-3; clone size: NA; CDR3 protein: CASSWTVDYGYTF; CDR3 DNA: TGTGCCAGCAGTTGGACAGTGGACTATGGCTACACCTTC
J gene: TRBJ1-1; D gene: NA; V gene: TRBV19; clone size: NA; CDR3 protein: CASSIDGGTNTEAFF; CDR3 DNA: TGTGCCAGTAGTATAGATGGGGGCACGAACACTGAAGCTTTCTTT
J gene: TRBJ2-1; D gene: TRBD1; V gene: TRBV5-1; clone size: NA; CDR3 protein: CASSLGDRDYNEQFF; CDR3 DNA: TGCGCCAGCAGCTTAGGGGACAGGGACTACAATGAGCAGTTCTTC
J gene: TRBJ2-1; D gene: TRBD1; V gene: TRBV27; clone size: NA; CDR3 protein: CASSGDRYLNEQFF; CDR3 DNA: TGTGCCAGCAGTGGGGACAGGTATCTCAATGAGCAGTTCTTC
J gene: TRBJ1-2; D gene: NA; V gene: TRBV6-1; clone size: NA; CDR3 protein: CASSGLNYGYTF; CDR3 DNA: TGTGCCAGTTCGGGACTGAACTATGGCTACACCTTC
J gene: TRBJ2-5; D gene: TRBD2; V gene: TRBV2; clone size: many; CDR3 protein: CASSYTSGRAQETQYF; CDR3 DNA: TGTGCCAGCAGTTACACTAGCGGGAGGGCCCAAGAGACCCAGTACTTC
J gene: TRBJ2-7; D gene: TRBD1; V gene: TRBV5-1; clone size: few; CDR3 protein: CASSATGTAYEQYF; CDR3 DNA: TGCGCCAGCAGCGCCACCGGGACAGCCTACGAGCAGTACTTC
J gene: TRBJ2-5; D gene: NA; V gene: TRBV9; clone size: NA; CDR3 protein: CASSVATGTNQETQYF; CDR3 DNA: TGTGCCAGCAGCGTAGCAACGGGAACCAACCAAGAGACCCAGTACTTC
J gene: TRBJ2-1; D gene: NA; V gene: TRBV11-2; clone size: NA; CDR3 protein: CASSQDLTAPGEQFF; CDR3 DNA: TGTGCCAGCAGCCAAGATCTTACGGCGCCTGGGGAGCAGTTCTTC
J gene: TRBJ2-7; D gene: NA; V gene: TRBV28; clone size: many; CDR3 protein: CASSFRTGYEQYF; CDR3 DNA: TGTGCCAGCAGTTTTCGAACTGGGTACGAGCAGTACTTC
J gene: TRBJ2-7; D gene: NA; V gene: TRBV28; clone size: few; CDR3 protein: CASSAEDEQYF; CDR3 DNA: TGTGCCAGCAGCGCGGAGGACGAGCAGTACTTC
J gene: TRBJ2-1; D gene: TRBD2; V gene: TRBV24-1; clone size: few; CDR3 protein: CATSDFALAATHSYNEQFF; CDR3 DNA: TGTGCCACCAGTGATTTTGCACTAGCGGCCACTCACTCCTACAATGAGCAGTTCTTC
J gene: TRBJ2-2; D gene: NA; V gene: TRBV18; clone size: NA; CDR3 protein: CASSEGPKNTGELFF; CDR3 DNA: TGTGCCAGCTCAGAGGGACCGAAGAACACCGGGGAGCTGTTTTTT
J gene: TRBJ2-5; D gene: NA; V gene: TRBV12-3/TRBV12-4; clone size: once; CDR3 protein: CASSSRLETHYF; CDR3 DNA: TGTGCCAGCAGTTCCCGGTTGGAGACCCATTACTTC
J gene: TRBJ2-5; D gene: TRBD1; V gene: TRBV2; clone size: many; CDR3 protein: CASRGTGMKTQYF; CDR3 DNA: TGTGCCAGCCGGGGGACAGGGATGAAGACCCAGTACTTC
J gene: TRBJ2-7; D gene: NA; V gene: TRBV2; clone size: NA; CDR3 protein: CASRKTSSEQYF; CDR3 DNA: TGTGCCAGCAGGAAAACTAGTAGTGAGCAGTACTTC
J gene: TRBJ1-4; D gene: TRBD1; V gene: TRBV2; clone size: NA; CDR3 protein: CASMGDRGEKLFF; CDR3 DNA: TGTGCCAGCATGGGGGACAGGGGGGAAAAACTGTTTTTT
J gene: TRBJ2-3; D gene: TRBD2; V gene: TRBV20-1; clone size: NA; CDR3 protein: CSARVLLAGSTDTQYF; CDR3 DNA: TGCAGTGCTAGAGTCTTACTAGCGGGGAGCACAGATACGCAGTATTTT
J gene: TRBJ2-7; D gene: TRBD2; V gene: TRBV7-2; clone size: NA; CDR3 protein: CASSWLERELAYEQYF; CDR3 DNA: TGTGCCAGCAGCTGGCTAGAGCGGGAGCTCGCCTACGAGCAGTACTTC